This T cell receptor beta chain was captured by sequencing in a study of shared clonotypes between healthy human individuals. Study outcomes and limitations: The expectation was that sequencing depth would affect clonotype sharing among donors.

This clone occurred once. Antigen unknown. The CDR3 loop spans 14 amino acids. The table came from immunoSEQ multiplex PCR; TCRdb's copy has only in-frame clones and leaves some out. The sample contains 530,000 or so clones, 75% to 80% of which appear only once. Sequencing was carried out using PBMCs. The genes are TRBV21-1 and TRBJ2-7. TRBV21-1 is a pseudogene. The clonotype comes from a middle-aged woman in good health. Some clones in this sample may be carry-over from other donors' samples. The CDR3 DNA reads as TGTGCCAGCAGCCTCCACCCACCCACCTACGAGCAGTACTTC. Amino acid sequence: CASSLHPPTYEQYF.